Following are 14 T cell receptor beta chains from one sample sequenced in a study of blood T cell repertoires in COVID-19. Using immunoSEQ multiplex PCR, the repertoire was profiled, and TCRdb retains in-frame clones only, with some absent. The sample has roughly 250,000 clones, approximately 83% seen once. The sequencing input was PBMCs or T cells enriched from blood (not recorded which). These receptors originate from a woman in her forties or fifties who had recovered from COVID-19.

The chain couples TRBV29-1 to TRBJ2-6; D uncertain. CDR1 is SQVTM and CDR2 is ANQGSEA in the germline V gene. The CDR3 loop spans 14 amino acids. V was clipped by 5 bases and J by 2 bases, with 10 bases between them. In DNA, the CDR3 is TGCAGCGTTACCGGCGAGGCTGGGGCCAACGTCCTGACTTTC. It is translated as CSVTGEAGANVLTF.

CDR3 loop: CASSLQAGGNTGELFF. The CDR3 DNA reads TGTGCCAGCAGCTTACAAGCGGGAGGGAACACCGGGGAGCTGTTTTTT. V and J are TRBV7-6 and TRBJ2-2, with 9 bases fitting TRBD2. The trim removed 2 bases at V and 1 base at J, leaving 2 bases unmatched. The CDR3 is 16 amino acids. Germline loops: CDR1 SGHVS, CDR2 FNYEAQ.

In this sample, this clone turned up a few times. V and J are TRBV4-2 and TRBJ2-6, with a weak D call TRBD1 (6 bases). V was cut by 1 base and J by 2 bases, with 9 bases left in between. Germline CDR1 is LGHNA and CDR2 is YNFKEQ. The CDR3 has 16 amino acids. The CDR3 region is CASSQVEGAGANVLTF. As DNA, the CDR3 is TGTGCCAGCAGCCAAGTAGAGGGGGCTGGGGCCAACGTCCTGACTTTC.

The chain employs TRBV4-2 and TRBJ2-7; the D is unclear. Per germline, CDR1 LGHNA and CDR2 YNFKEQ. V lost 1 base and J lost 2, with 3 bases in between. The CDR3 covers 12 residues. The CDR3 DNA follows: TGTGCCAGCAGCCAAGGAGCCTACGAGCAGTACTTC. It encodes CASSQGAYEQYF.

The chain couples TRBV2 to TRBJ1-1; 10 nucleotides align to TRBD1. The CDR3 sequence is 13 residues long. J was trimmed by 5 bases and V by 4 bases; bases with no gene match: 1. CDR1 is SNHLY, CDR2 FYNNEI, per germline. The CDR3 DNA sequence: TGTGCCAGCAGTGTGGACAGGGGGACTGAAGCTTTCTTT. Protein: CASSVDRGTEAFF.

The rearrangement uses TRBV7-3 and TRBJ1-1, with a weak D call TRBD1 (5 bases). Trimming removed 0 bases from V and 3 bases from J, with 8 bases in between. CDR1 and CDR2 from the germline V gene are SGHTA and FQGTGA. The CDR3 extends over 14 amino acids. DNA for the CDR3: TGTGCCAGCAGCTTAACGGGCAGGGACACTGAAGCTTTCTTT. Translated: CASSLTGRDTEAFF.

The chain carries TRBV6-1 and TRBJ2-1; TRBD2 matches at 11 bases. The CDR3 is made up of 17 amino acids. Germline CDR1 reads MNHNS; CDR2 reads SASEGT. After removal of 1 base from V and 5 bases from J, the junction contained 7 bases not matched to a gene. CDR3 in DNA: TGTGCCAGCAGTGAAGGGAATCCTAGCGGGAGGAACAATGAGCAGTTCTTC. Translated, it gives CASSEGNPSGRNNEQFF.

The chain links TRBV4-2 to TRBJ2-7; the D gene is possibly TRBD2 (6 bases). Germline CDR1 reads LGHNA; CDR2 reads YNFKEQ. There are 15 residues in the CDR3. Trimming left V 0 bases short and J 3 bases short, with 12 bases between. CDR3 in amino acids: CASSQEGPAGYEQYF. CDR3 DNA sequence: TGTGCCAGCAGCCAAGAGGGGCCAGCGGGCTACGAGCAGTACTTC.

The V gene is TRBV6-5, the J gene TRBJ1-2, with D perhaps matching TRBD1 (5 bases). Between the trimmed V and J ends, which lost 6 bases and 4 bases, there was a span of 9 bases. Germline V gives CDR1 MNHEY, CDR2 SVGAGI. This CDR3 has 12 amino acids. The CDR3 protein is CASRGRTYGYTF. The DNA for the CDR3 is TGTGCCAGCAGGGGGCGGACCTATGGCTACACCTTC.

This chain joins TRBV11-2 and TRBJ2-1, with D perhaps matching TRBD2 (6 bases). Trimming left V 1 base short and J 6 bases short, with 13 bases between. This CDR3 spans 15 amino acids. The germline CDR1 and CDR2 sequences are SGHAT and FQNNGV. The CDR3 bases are TGTGCCAGCAGCTTAGTACGGGAGTCGGGCAATGAGCAGTTCTTC. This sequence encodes CASSLVRESGNEQFF. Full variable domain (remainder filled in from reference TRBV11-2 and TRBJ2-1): EAGVAQSPRYKIIEKRQSVAFWCNPISGHATLYWYQQILGQGPKLLIQFQNNGVVDDSQLPKDRFSAERLKGVDSTLKIQPAKLEDSAVYLCASSLVRESGNEQFFGPGTRLTVL.

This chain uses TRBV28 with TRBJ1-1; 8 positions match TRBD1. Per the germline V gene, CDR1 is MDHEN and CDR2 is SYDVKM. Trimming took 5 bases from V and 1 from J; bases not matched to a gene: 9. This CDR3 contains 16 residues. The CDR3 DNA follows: TGTGCCAGCAGTCAATTTGACAGGGGAAAGAACACTGAAGCTTTCTTT. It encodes CASSQFDRGKNTEAFF.

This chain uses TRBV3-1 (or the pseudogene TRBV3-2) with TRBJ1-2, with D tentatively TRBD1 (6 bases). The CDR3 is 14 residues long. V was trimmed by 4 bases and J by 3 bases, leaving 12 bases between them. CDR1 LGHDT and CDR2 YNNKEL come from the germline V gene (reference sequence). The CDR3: CASSPDSWYYGYTF. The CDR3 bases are TGTGCCAGCAGCCCGGACAGCTGGTACTATGGCTACACCTTC.

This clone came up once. CDR3 coding DNA: TGCGCCAGCAGCTTGGAAGGACAGGGACCATACGAGCAGTACTTC. Translation: CASSLEGQGPYEQYF. The chain has TRBV5-1 and TRBJ2-7; 8 bases line up with TRBD1. The CDR3 is made up of 15 amino acids. V lost 0 bases and J lost 4; bases outside the gene matches: 6. Germline-derived CDR1 and CDR2 are SGHRS and YFSETQ. The full variable domain, rest sourced from reference TRBV5-1 and TRBJ2-7, is KAGVTQTPRYLIKTRGQQVTLSCSPISGHRSVSWYQQTPGQGLQFLFEYFSETQRNKGNFPGRFSGRQFSNSRSEMNVSTLELGDSALYLCASSLEGQGPYEQYFGPGTRLTVT.

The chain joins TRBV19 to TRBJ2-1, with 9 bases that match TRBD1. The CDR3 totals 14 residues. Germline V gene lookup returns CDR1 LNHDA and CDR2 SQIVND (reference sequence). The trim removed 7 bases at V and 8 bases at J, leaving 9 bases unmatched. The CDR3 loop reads CASTPGTGLYEQFF. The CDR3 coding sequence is TGTGCCAGTACCCCCGGGACAGGGTTGTATGAGCAGTTCTTC.